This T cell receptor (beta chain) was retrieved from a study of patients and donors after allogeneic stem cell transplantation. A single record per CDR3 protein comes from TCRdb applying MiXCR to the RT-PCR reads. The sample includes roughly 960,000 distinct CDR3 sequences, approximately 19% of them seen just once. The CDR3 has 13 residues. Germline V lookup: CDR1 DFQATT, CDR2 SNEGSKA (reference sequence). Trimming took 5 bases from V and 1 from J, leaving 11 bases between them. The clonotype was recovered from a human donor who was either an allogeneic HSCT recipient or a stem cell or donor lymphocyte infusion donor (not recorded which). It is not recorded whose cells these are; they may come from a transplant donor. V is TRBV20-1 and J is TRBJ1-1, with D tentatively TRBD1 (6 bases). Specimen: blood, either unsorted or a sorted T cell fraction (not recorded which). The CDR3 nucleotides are TGCAGTGCTCACGGACAGAGGAACACTGAAGCTTTCTTT. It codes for CSAHGQRNTEAFF.